The clone carrying this T cell receptor beta chain was counted between two and nine times. This specimen comes from a study of T cell responses to AZD1222 COVID-19 vaccine. Germline V lookup: CDR1 MNHEY, CDR2 SVGAGI. V shed 5 bases and J 9 bases; nucleotides not matched to a gene: 5. The CDR3 has 13 amino acids. The data were produced by immunoSEQ multiplex PCR, yet TCRdb's version contains in-frame clones alone and is incomplete. The table has more than 95,000 clones, 89% seen once. Sequencing used peripheral blood, obtained 28 days after the second AZD1222 dose. The chain employs TRBV6-5 and TRBJ2-2; the match to TRBD2 covers 8 bases. The clonotype comes from an adult who received the AZD1222 COVID-19 vaccine. CDR3 coding DNA: TGTGCCAGCAGTCCCCTTAGCGGGAGGGAGCTGTTTTTT. Translating gives CASSPLSGRELFF.